The 30 T cell receptor beta chains in this list originate from one sample, sequenced in a study of CD8 T cells in ankylosing spondylitis. Study-wide findings and caveats: Seemingly characteristic of ankylosing spondylitis blood was a TCR beta motif consisting of several highly homologous variants.

TCRdb independently ran MiXCR on the 5' RACE reads; one entry per CDR3 protein. The profile shows approximately 220,000 distinct CDR3 sequences, around 18% of them singletons. The antigens for these receptors are not known. Material: blood, either unsorted or a sorted T cell fraction (not recorded which). All receptors derive from a male donor with ankylosing spondylitis.

The chain has TRBV5-6 and TRBJ2-7; 11 bases are a match to TRBD2. J was trimmed by 0 bases and V by 3 bases; bases with no gene match: 2. Germline CDR1 and CDR2: SGHDT and YYEEEE. The CDR3 is made up of 15 amino acids. The CDR3 here is CASSWGTSGSYEQYF. The CDR3 region has the DNA TGTGCCAGCAGCTGGGGGACTAGCGGCTCCTACGAGCAGTACTTC.

This clonotype has a handful of counts. The chain is built from TRBV3-1 and TRBJ1-5; the match to TRBD1 covers 7 bases. The CDR3 extends over 15 amino acids. In germline, CDR1 is LGHDT, CDR2 YNNKEL (reference sequence). With V trimmed by 4 bases and J by 0 bases, 3 bases remained unmatched. The CDR3 sequence: CASSPTGYSNQPQHF. The CDR3 nucleotides are TGTGCCAGCAGCCCGACAGGGTATAGCAATCAGCCCCAGCATTTT.

A few counts support this clonotype. The CDR3 sequence: CASSLVAGGPGREQFF. CDR3 coding DNA: TGTGCCAGCAGCTTGGTAGCGGGAGGGCCGGGGAGGGAGCAGTTCTTC. The rearrangement links TRBV7-8 to TRBJ2-1; 11 bases line up with TRBD2. The V gene's germline CDR1 is SGHVS and CDR2 FQNEAQ. V shed 3 bases and J 10 bases; nucleotides not matched to a gene: 11. This CDR3 comprises 16 residues. Full variable domain (missing parts from reference TRBV7-8 and TRBJ2-1): GAGVSQSPRYKVAKRGQDVALRCDPISGHVSLFWYQQALGQGPEFLTYFQNEAQLDKSGLPSDRFFAERPEGSVSTLKIQRTQQEDSAVYLCASSLVAGGPGREQFFGPGTRLTVL.

V and J are TRBV27 and TRBJ1-1; TRBD1 agrees at 9 bases. J was trimmed by 5 bases and V by 5 bases; bases with no gene match: 9. The CDR3 totals 15 residues. Per the germline V gene, CDR1 is MNHEY and CDR2 is SMNVEV (reference sequence). CDR3 coding DNA: TGTGCCAGCAGTCCCCGGGACAGGGCCCAGACTGAAGCTTTCTTT. Amino acid sequence: CASSPRDRAQTEAFF.

The gene calls are TRBV15 and TRBJ2-1, with 9 bases fitting TRBD2. The junction had 7 bases not matched to a gene; V was cut back by 2 bases and J by 2 bases. This CDR3 is built from 17 residues. Germline assignment: CDR1 LNHNV and CDR2 YYDKDF (reference sequence). CDR3 protein: CATSRTGTSSPYNEQFF. The CDR3 coding sequence is TGTGCCACCAGCAGAACCGGGACTAGCAGTCCCTACAATGAGCAGTTCTTC. Using reference TRBV15 and TRBJ2-1 for the parts outside the CDR3, the full variable domain is DAMVIQNPRYQVTQFGKPVTLSCSQTLNHNVMYWYQQKSSQAPKLLFHYYDKDFNNEADTPDNFQSRRPNTSFCFLDIRSPGLGDTAMYLCATSRTGTSSPYNEQFFGPGTRLTVL.

This clonotype has only a few counts. V and J are TRBV9 and TRBJ2-3; no reliable D call. This CDR3 spans 12 amino acids. Germline V lookup: CDR1 SGDLS, CDR2 YYNGEE. Trimming left V 4 bases short and J 5 bases short, with 8 bases between. The CDR3 loop is CASSLPRDTQYF. The CDR3 region has the DNA TGTGCCAGCAGCCTCCCCAGAGATACGCAGTATTTT. Based on the CDR3 plus reference TRBV9 and TRBJ2-3, the full variable domain is DSGVTQTPKHLITATGQRVTLRCSPRSGDLSVYWYQQSLDQGLQFLIQYYNGEERAKGNILERFSAQQFPDLHSELNLSSLELGDSALYFCASSLPRDTQYFGPGTRLTVL.

This clonotype has a single count. The chain recombines TRBV4-3 with TRBJ2-7; weak D call: TRBD2 (6 bases). The CDR3 consists of 16 residues. Trimming shortened V by 1 base and J by 3 bases, and 16 bases separated the two germline ends. From germline, CDR1 is LGHNA and CDR2 YSLEER. The CDR3 bases are TGCGCCAGCAGCCAAGCTCCTCCTAGCGCCCTCTACGAGCAGTACTTC. Its translation is CASSQAPPSALYEQYF.

The chain uses TRBV7-6 and TRBJ2-2; 8 bases are shared with TRBD2. V trimming: 5 bases; J trimming: 0 bases; junction bases outside the gene matches: 8. This CDR3 has 17 amino acids. CDR1 and CDR2 from the germline V gene are SGHVS and FNYEAQ. CDR3 protein: CASSPHVAGPNTGELFF. The CDR3 nucleotides are TGTGCCAGCAGCCCCCACGTAGCGGGGCCGAACACCGGGGAGCTGTTTTTT.

This clonotype was observed a few times. The CDR3 nucleotides are TGTGCCAGCAGCCCTGGACAGTTTTATGGCTACACCTTC. Translating it yields CASSPGQFYGYTF. The genes are TRBV7-9 and TRBJ1-2, with a tentative D call TRBD1 (6 bases). Trimming removed 5 bases from V and 5 bases from J, with 12 bases in between. The germline CDR1 and CDR2 sequences are SEHNR and FQNEAQ (reference sequence). The CDR3 covers 13 residues.

This clonotype was detected a few times. The chain combines TRBV4-1 with TRBJ2-2; perhaps TRBD2 as D (5 bases). The CDR3 sequence is 13 residues long. Germline-derived CDR1 and CDR2 are MGHRA and YSYEKL. Deletions cut 4 bases from V and 5 bases from J, with 8 bases between. CDR3 bases: TGCGCCAGCAGCCCTAGCTCAACCGGGGAGCTGTTTTTT. The encoded protein is CASSPSSTGELFF.

The sample holds a few counts of this clonotype. CDR3: CASTLTGELFF. Written as DNA, the CDR3 is TGTGCCAGCACCCTCACCGGGGAGCTGTTTTTT. The chain links TRBV12-3 or TRBV12-4 to TRBJ2-2; D uncertain. Deletions cut 7 bases from V and 4 bases from J, with 4 bases between. This CDR3 has 11 amino acids.

In this sample, this clonotype turned up a few times. The chain has TRBV4-1 and TRBJ2-3; D uncertain. CDR1 is MGHRA and CDR2 is YSYEKL in the germline V gene. CDR3 length: 14 amino acids. V was shortened by 1 base and J by 5 bases, with 10 bases between the two germline ends. As DNA, the CDR3 is TGCGCCAGCAGCCAAGCCCCTTCGGTAGATACGCAGTATTTT. Its protein is CASSQAPSVDTQYF.

V usage is TRBV7-9 and J usage is TRBJ1-1, with D hard to call. The length of the CDR3 is 11 residues. Germline V gene sequence: CDR1 SEHNR, CDR2 FQNEAQ (reference sequence). V was pared by 7 bases and J by 5 bases, with 8 bases between. In DNA form, the CDR3 reads TGTGCCAGCATCAAGGAGACTGAAGCTTTCTTT. Translating gives CASIKETEAFF. Filled out from reference TRBV7-9 and TRBJ1-1, the complete variable domain reads DTGVSQNPRHKITKRGQNVTFRCDPISEHNRLYWYRQTLGQGPEFLTYFQNEAQLEKSRLLSDRFSAERPKGSFSTLEIQRTEQGDSAMYLCASIKETEAFFGQGTRLTVV.

This clonotype occurred once. The chain is built from TRBV27 and TRBJ2-7; 9 bases agree with TRBD1. Germline V gives CDR1 MNHEY, CDR2 SMNVEV (reference sequence). The CDR3 is made up of 14 amino acids. J lost 5 bases, V lost 8 bases, and 10 bases had no gene match. In DNA form, the CDR3 reads TGTGCCAGCGTACCGGGACAGGGTAGTCACGAGCAGTACTTC. Protein sequence: CASVPGQGSHEQYF.

Ten or more counts support this clonotype. V usage is TRBV4-1 and J usage is TRBJ2-1; D is unresolved. The V and J ends lost 1 base and 5 bases respectively, with 6 bases between them. CDR1 MGHRA and CDR2 YSYEKL come from the germline V gene. The CDR3 totals 13 residues. The CDR3, as DNA: TGCGCCAGCAGCCAAGGCAGACACAATGAGCAGTTCTTC. Its translation: CASSQGRHNEQFF.

V is TRBV12-3 or TRBV12-4 and J is TRBJ2-1; D is ambiguous. V gave up 2 bases and J gave up 4 bases, with 9 bases separating them. This CDR3 is built from 14 residues. In nucleotides, the CDR3 is TGTGCCAGCAGTTTACATGGCTATTACAATGAGCAGTTCTTC. It specifies CASSLHGYYNEQFF.

The table lists this clonotype with a few counts. The V call is TRBV2, the J call TRBJ2-1; maybe TRBD2 (6 bases). The CDR3 spans 12 residues. Trimming took off 8 bases at V and 2 bases at J, with 7 bases between the two ends. CDR1 and CDR2 from the germline V gene are SNHLY and FYNNEI. CDR3 residues: CASREPYNEQFF. In nucleotides, the CDR3 is TGTGCCAGCCGGGAGCCCTACAATGAGCAGTTCTTC. Together with reference TRBV2 and TRBJ2-1, the CDR3 gives the full variable domain: EPEVTQTPSHQVTQMGQEVILRCVPISNHLYFYWYRQILGQKVEFLVSFYNNEISEKSEIFDDQFSVERPDGSNFTLKIRSTKLEDSAMYFCASREPYNEQFFGPGTRLTVL.

The sample holds a few counts of this clonotype. This chain connects TRBV4-1 to TRBJ2-3, with D unresolved. From germline, CDR1 is MGHRA and CDR2 YSYEKL. CDR3 size: 13 residues. Trimming shortened V by 1 base and J by 4 bases, and 6 bases separated the two germline ends. For the CDR3, the DNA is TGCGCCAGCAGCCAAGGAGTGGCAGATACGCAGTATTTT. It encodes CASSQGVADTQYF.

This clonotype was detected many times. V gene TRBV12-3 or TRBV12-4 combines with J gene TRBJ1-5; D uncertain. V shed 6 bases and J shed 4 bases, with 10 bases lying between them. The CDR3 loop spans 13 amino acids. CDR3 bases: TGTGCCAGCAGCGGCGACGGGAATCAGCCCCAGCATTTT. Translation gives CASSGDGNQPQHF.

This clonotype was counted only a few times. This chain links TRBV3-1 with TRBJ2-7; D unclear. The ends were cut back, 0 bases at V and 2 bases at J, with 14 bases in the middle. Germline V lookup: CDR1 LGHDT, CDR2 YNNKEL (reference sequence). This CDR3 is 16 amino acids long. As DNA, the CDR3 is TGTGCCAGCAGCCAAGACTCGGCCAGCCTTGCCTACGAGCAGTACTTC. Translating it yields CASSQDSASLAYEQYF.

CDR3 sequence: CASSQYRDRGIETQYF. CDR3 bases: TGTGCCAGCAGCCAATACCGGGACAGGGGGATAGAGACCCAGTACTTC. The J gene is TRBJ2-5, the V gene TRBV3-1; TRBD1 matches 11 bases. CDR1 and CDR2 (germline): LGHDT, YNNKEL (reference sequence). The CDR3 totals 16 residues. With V trimmed by 2 bases and J by 4 bases, 6 bases remained unmatched.

There are a few counts of this clonotype. V is TRBV2 and J is TRBJ1-6, with D perhaps TRBD1 (5 bases). Trimming removed 1 base at V and 6 bases at J, with 7 bases between. This CDR3 spans 14 amino acids. Germline values: CDR1 SNHLY, CDR2 FYNNEI. The CDR3 DNA reads as TGTGCCAGCAGTGAAGACAGGAGTAATTCACCCCTCCACTTT. Protein: CASSEDRSNSPLHF.

The chain couples TRBV12-3 or TRBV12-4 to TRBJ2-7; D call uncertain. The V end was cut by 1 base, the J end by 0 bases, with 7 bases between. The length of the CDR3 is 14 residues. This chain's CDR3 is CASSLELFSYEQYF. The CDR3 coding sequence is TGTGCCAGCAGTTTAGAGCTCTTCTCCTACGAGCAGTACTTC.

As DNA, the CDR3 is TGTGCCAGCAGCATTCGTGGCCAGACCGGGGGCTACACCTTC. Its protein is CASSIRGQTGGYTF. The chain employs TRBV7-2 and TRBJ1-2, with D unclear. The V gene's germline CDR1 is SGHTA and CDR2 FQGNSA. The V end lost 5 bases, the J end lost 8 bases, and 18 bases lay between the germline ends. This CDR3 contains 14 residues.

The rearrangement uses TRBV4-3 and TRBJ2-1; TRBD2 matches 10 bases. J was trimmed by 0 bases and V by 1 base; bases with no gene match: 0. The germline V gene encodes CDR1 LGHNA and CDR2 YSLEER. The CDR3 totals 16 residues. CDR3 DNA sequence: TGCGCCAGCAGCCAAGCTAGCGGGAGCTCCTACAATGAGCAGTTCTTC. Amino acid sequence: CASSQASGSSYNEQFF.

For this clonotype: One base away lies a much larger clone, so this may be a sequencing read error. V usage is TRBV4-3 and J usage is TRBJ1-6; 10 bases map to TRBD1. From germline, CDR1 is LGHNA and CDR2 YSLEER. V lost 0 bases and J lost 11; bases outside the gene matches: 16. The CDR3 runs to 19 residues. The CDR3 protein is CASSQDRRMDRGYNTPLHF. The CDR3 DNA reads TGCGCCAGCAGCCAAGATCGGAGGATGGACAGGGGGTACAATACACCCCTCCACTTT.

The J gene is TRBJ2-3, the V gene TRBV10-2, with D possibly TRBD2 on 6 matching bases. This CDR3 has 14 residues. CDR1 and CDR2 (germline): WSHSY, SAAADI. Trimming left V 7 bases short and J 2 bases short, with 13 bases between. The CDR3 nucleotides are TGCGCCAGCATTCTAGCGTTAGACACAGATACGCAGTATTTT. Amino acids: CASILALDTDTQYF.

This clonotype was counted once. The DNA of the CDR3 is TGTGCCAGCAGGGACTACGGGGGAGACAGCGAGCAGTACTTC. This sequence encodes CASRDYGGDSEQYF. The V gene is TRBV6-1, the J gene TRBJ2-7; maybe TRBD2 (6 bases). This CDR3 comprises 14 residues. The germline gives CDR1 MNHNS, CDR2 SASEGT. The V end was cut by 6 bases, the J end by 6 bases, with 18 bases between.

This clonotype was seen a few times. The genes are TRBV6-2 or TRBV6-3 and TRBJ2-1; the match to TRBD2 covers 16 bases. Trimming took 5 bases from V and 5 from J; bases not matched to a gene: 3. The CDR3 loop spans 16 amino acids. The germline CDR1 and CDR2 sequences are MNHEY and SVGEGT. The CDR3 DNA sequence: TGTGCCAGCAGTACGGGACTAGCGGGAGGGGACAATGAGCAGTTCTTC. As protein: CASSTGLAGGDNEQFF.

As DNA, the CDR3 is TGTGCCAGCAGAGACCTTAGCGGGGGAAGCACCGGGGAGCTGTTTTTT. Encoded protein: CASRDLSGGSTGELFF. J is TRBJ2-2 and V is TRBV6-1, with 9 nucleotides matching TRBD2. Per germline, CDR1 MNHNS and CDR2 SASEGT. The CDR3 extends over 16 amino acids. Trimming at V came to 6 bases and at J to 4 bases, leaving 9 bases not matched to a gene.